One T cell receptor (beta chain) is described in this entry. This entry comes from a study of blood T cell repertoires in COVID-19. In the study overall: The United States, Italy and Spain supplied acute and convalescent COVID-19 samples. T cells, B-cell-depleted T cells, or PBMCs provided the cDNA or gDNA that served as material.

In the study's own analysis: Researchers report that nucleated cell counts were estimated from reference gene primer amplification. Sequencing used immunoSEQ multiplex PCR; TCRdb keeps in-frame clones, though not all of them. V and J calls plus clone size are reproduced from that table; the DNA served to infer D and trimming. This sample carries roughly 200,000 clones, 87% of them seen once, and the ten largest clones take approximately 6%. This CDR3 has 11 amino acids. Trimming pared 9 bases from V and 4 bases from J, leaving 6 bases between. Looked up from germline, CDR1 is KGHDR and CDR2 is SFDVKD.

The chain couples TRBV24-1 to TRBJ2-1; no definite D call. Sequences were obtained from peripheral blood. The TCR originated in a man in his fifties or sixties who had recovered from COVID-19. The CDR3 here is CATERYNEQFF. CDR3 nucleotides: TGTGCCACCGAGAGGTACAATGAGCAGTTCTTC.